This T cell receptor beta chain emerged from a study of T cell responses to AZD1222 COVID-19 vaccine. Using immunoSEQ multiplex PCR, the repertoire was profiled, and TCRdb retains in-frame clones only, with some absent. The sample shows about 170,000 clones, around 89% of them seen only once. Trimming took off 5 bases at V and 0 bases at J, with 14 bases between the two ends. The CDR3 sequence is 16 residues long. The germline V gene has CDR1 SGHDN and CDR2 FVKESK. This clonotype was obtained from an adult in good health. The sequences come from peripheral blood, collected on day 0 of AZD1222 vaccination. V and J are TRBV14 and TRBJ1-3; D call uncertain. The CDR3 DNA is TGTGCCAGCAGCTTTTCCCGAGGACTCTCTGGAAACACCATATATTTT. Protein product: CASSFSRGLSGNTIYF.